Listed here are 17 T cell receptor beta chains from one sample, sequenced in a study of regulatory T cells in long-lasting Graves disease. Time point: newly diagnosed GD, antithyroid drugs for less than 3 months. Extracted PBMC RNA gave rise to the TCR library. Sequencing libraries for TCR beta were prepared with iRepertoire HTBI primers and Arm-PCR of CDR3 regions. MiXCR, run by TCRdb on the multiplex PCR reads, gives a single entry per CDR3 protein. The repertoire holds approximately 540,000 distinct CDR3 sequences, with about 11% as singletons. Another study also made use of these data, one on T cells in Graves' hyperthyroidism and ophthalmopathy.

The source was peripheral blood mononuclear cells (PBMCs), collected at new diagnosis, from a patient treated with antithyroid drugs. These receptors were collected from a woman in her thirties with Graves disease.

This clonotype has more than one count but fewer than ten. The rearrangement uses TRBV7-2 and TRBJ1-5, with D maybe TRBD1 (6 bases). This CDR3 spans 14 amino acids. The germline V and J ends were trimmed by 4 bases and 4 bases, with 11 bases remaining between them. CDR1 SGHTA and CDR2 FQGNSA come from the germline V gene. DNA of the CDR3: TGTGCCAGCAGCTCCGGACAGTATAATCAGCCCCAGCATTTT. Residues: CASSSGQYNQPQHF.

This clonotype occurred many times. CDR3: CASSTGLAGINEQYF. The CDR3 DNA follows: TGTGCCAGCAGTACGGGACTAGCGGGAATCAACGAGCAGTACTTC. The chain joins TRBV6-2 or TRBV6-3 to TRBJ2-7; 13 nucleotides agree with TRBD2. The J segment lost 5 bases and the V segment lost 5 bases, leaving 6 bases of the junction unmatched. This CDR3 is 15 amino acids long. Germline CDR1 is MNHEY and CDR2 is SVGEGT.

This clonotype was observed at least ten times. This sequence joins TRBV27 and TRBJ2-7; D remains ambiguous. Germline-derived CDR1 and CDR2 are MNHEY and SMNVEV (reference sequence). The V and J ends lost 3 bases and 3 bases respectively, with 15 bases between them. This CDR3 is 15 amino acids long. The chain's CDR3 is CASSLDGVAHYEQYF. The CDR3 region has the DNA TGTGCCAGCAGTTTGGATGGAGTAGCCCACTACGAGCAGTACTTC.

In the case of this clonotype: A far larger clone differs by one base, so this is likely a read error. The CDR3 loop reads CASSPLVGANTKAFF. The CDR3 bases are TGTGCCAGCAGCCCTTTGGTGGGAGCGAACACTAAAGCTTTCTTT. The chain couples TRBV28 to TRBJ1-1, with D unresolved. Germline V lookup: CDR1 MDHEN, CDR2 SYDVKM. The CDR3 contains 15 residues.

This clonotype has at least ten counts. The rearrangement uses TRBV11-2 and TRBJ2-1, with D perhaps TRBD1 or TRBD2 (5 bases each). The CDR3 runs 15 residues. V lost 5 bases and J 0 bases, leaving 11 bases between the germline ends. CDR1 and CDR2 (germline): SGHAT, FQNNGV. CDR3 in DNA: TGTGCCAGCAGCCGGGACGGTAGCTCCTACAATGAGCAGTTCTTC. As protein: CASSRDGSSYNEQFF.

This clonotype was found many times. The genes are TRBV5-1 and TRBJ2-1; D remains unclear. Trimming took off 7 bases at V and 10 bases at J, with 12 bases between the two ends. The CDR3 loop spans 11 amino acids. CDR1 and CDR2 from the germline V gene are SGHRS and YFSETQ. Here the CDR3 DNA reads TGCGCCAGCTGGACGGGTGGAGAGCAGTTCTTC. Amino acids: CASWTGGEQFF.

This chain links TRBV29-1 with TRBJ2-7, with a tentative D call TRBD1 (5 bases). Trimming pared 8 bases from V and 0 bases from J, leaving 11 bases between. Germline V gene lookup returns CDR1 SQVTM and CDR2 ANQGSEA. CDR3 length equals 12 residues. The CDR3 spells CSYRSSSYEQYF. As DNA, the CDR3 is TGCAGCTACAGGTCGAGCTCCTACGAGCAGTACTTC.

This clonotype was counted at least ten times. The chain employs TRBV7-2 and TRBJ2-2; 12 bases agree with TRBD2. V was pared by 3 bases and J by 1 base, with 3 bases of the junction left unmatched. The CDR3 loop spans 17 amino acids. The germline gives CDR1 SGHTA, CDR2 FQGNSA. The CDR3 nucleotides read TGTGCCAGCAGCTTTACTAGCGGGGGGCTGAACACCGGGGAGCTGTTTTTT. It encodes CASSFTSGGLNTGELFF.

Many counts were recorded for this clonotype. V usage is TRBV19 and J usage is TRBJ2-3, with D unclear. V lost 3 bases, J lost 2 bases, and 9 bases lay in between. The germline CDR1 and CDR2 sequences are LNHDA and SQIVND (reference sequence). The CDR3 consists of 14 residues. CDR3 protein: CASSIKSHTDTQYF. In DNA form, the CDR3 reads TGTGCCAGTAGTATTAAGTCCCACACAGATACGCAGTATTTT. The full variable domain, completed using reference TRBV19 and TRBJ2-3, is DGGITQSPKYLFRKEGQNVTLSCEQNLNHDAMYWYRQDPGQGLRLIYYSQIVNDFQKGDIAEGYSVSREKKESFPLTVTSAQKNPTAFYLCASSIKSHTDTQYFGPGTRLTVL.

Many counts were recorded for this clonotype. The chain recombines TRBV19 with TRBJ2-7; D is unresolved. Germline values: CDR1 LNHDA, CDR2 SQIVND (reference sequence). The CDR3 extends over 13 amino acids. With 0 bases removed from V and 6 bases from J, the gap between germline ends came to 9 bases. DNA of the CDR3: TGTGCCAGTAGTATAGAGGCACGGAGCGAGCAGTACTTC. Translated: CASSIEARSEQYF.

On this clonotype itself: One end of the junction is discordant with germline, which a read error may explain. The chain employs TRBV14 and TRBJ1-3; a weak D match, TRBD1 (5 bases). The CDR3 contains 16 residues. CDR1 is SGHDN and CDR2 is FVKESK in the germline V gene. The CDR3 loop reads CASTQGWGNSGNTIYF. In DNA form, the CDR3 reads TGTGCCAGCACCCAAGGATGGGGCAACTCTGGAAACACCATATATTTT.

At least ten counts were recorded for this clonotype. This sequence joins TRBV2 and TRBJ2-1; D remains unclear. Germline loops: CDR1 SNHLY, CDR2 FYNNEI. V gave up 10 bases and J gave up 4 bases, with 11 bases separating them. CDR3 size: 12 residues. CDR3 DNA: TGTGCCACCCCCGGCAGTTACAATGAGCAGTTCTTC. This translates into CATPGSYNEQFF. Full variable domain (rest looked up from reference TRBV2 and TRBJ2-1): EPEVTQTPSHQVTQMGQEVILRCVPISNHLYFYWYRQILGQKVEFLVSFYNNEISEKSEIFDDQFSVERPDGSNFTLKIRSTKLEDSAMYFCATPGSYNEQFFGPGTRLTVL.

This clonotype was counted a few times. The CDR3 ends on some other residue instead of the conserved phenylalanine or tryptophan, so this is likely a read error. J is TRBJ2-5 and V is TRBV28, with TRBD1 identical over 9 bases. The CDR3 spans 14 residues. The germline V gene encodes CDR1 MDHEN and CDR2 SYDVKM. With V trimmed by 10 bases and J by 5 bases, 11 bases remained unmatched. The CDR3 loop reads CATGQGRAWETQYL. The DNA for the CDR3 is TGTGCCACCGGACAGGGGCGCGCGTGGGAGACCCAGTACCTC.

This clonotype was counted between two and nine times. This chain uses TRBV7-3 with TRBJ2-2; 7 bases fit TRBD2. The germline V gene has CDR1 SGHTA and CDR2 FQGTGA. The CDR3 is made up of 15 amino acids. The ends lost 5 bases at V and 5 bases at J; junction bases unmatched: 8. CDR3 loop: CASSPGTTITGELFF. CDR3 DNA: TGTGCCAGCAGCCCCGGGACTACGATTACCGGGGAGCTGTTTTTT.

The J gene is TRBJ2-7, the V gene TRBV6-1; unclear D gene. The CDR3 is 12 residues long. The ends were cut back, 7 bases at V and 0 bases at J, with 7 bases in the middle. The germline CDR1 and CDR2 sequences are MNHNS and SASEGT. The CDR3 loop reads CASMVNSYEQYF. For the CDR3, the DNA is TGTGCCAGCATGGTCAACTCCTACGAGCAGTACTTC.

This chain connects TRBV13 to TRBJ1-1, with D hard to call. V was trimmed by 5 bases and J by 1 base, leaving 11 bases between them. The germline gives CDR1 PRHDT, CDR2 FYEKMQ (reference sequence). The CDR3 is made up of 14 amino acids. The CDR3 sequence: CASSVDSWNTEAFF. The CDR3 region has the DNA TGTGCCAGCAGCGTAGATTCGTGGAACACTGAAGCTTTCTTT. Using reference TRBV13 and TRBJ1-1 for the parts outside the CDR3, the full variable domain is AAGVIQSPRHLIKEKRETATLKCYPIPRHDTVYWYQQGPGQDPQFLISFYEKMQSDKGSIPDRFSAQQFSDYHSELNMSSLELGDSALYFCASSVDSWNTEAFFGQGTRLTVV.

This clonotype was found many times. The rearrangement links TRBV6-1 to TRBJ1-6; D unresolved. CDR1 is MNHNS and CDR2 is SASEGT in the germline V gene. The CDR3 is made up of 14 amino acids. The V end lost 8 bases, the J end lost 0 bases, and 8 bases lay between the germline ends. This CDR3 reads CASFESSYNSPLHF. The DNA for the CDR3 is TGTGCCAGCTTTGAGAGCTCCTATAATTCACCCCTCCACTTT.